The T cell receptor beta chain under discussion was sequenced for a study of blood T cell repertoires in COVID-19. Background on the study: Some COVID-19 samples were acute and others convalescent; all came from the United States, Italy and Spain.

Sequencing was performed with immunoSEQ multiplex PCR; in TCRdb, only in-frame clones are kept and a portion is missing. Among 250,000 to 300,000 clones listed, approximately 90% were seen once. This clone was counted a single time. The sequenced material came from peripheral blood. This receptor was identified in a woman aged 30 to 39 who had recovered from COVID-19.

CDR3 nucleotides: TGCGCCAGCAGCTCTGGACTATCCTACGAGCAGTACTTC. As protein: CASSSGLSYEQYF. The chain carries TRBV5-1 and TRBJ2-7, with a possible D match to TRBD2 (6 bases). Deletions cut 3 bases from V and 1 base from J, with 8 bases between. This CDR3 contains 13 residues. Germline CDR1 is SGHRS and CDR2 is YFSETQ. Using reference TRBV5-1 and TRBJ2-7 for the parts outside the CDR3, the full variable domain is KAGVTQTPRYLIKTRGQQVTLSCSPISGHRSVSWYQQTPGQGLQFLFEYFSETQRNKGNFPGRFSGRQFSNSRSEMNVSTLELGDSALYLCASSSGLSYEQYFGPGTRLTVT.